This T cell receptor (beta chain) emerged from a study of PD-1 blockade in classical Hodgkin lymphoma. Study-level results: Prior to therapy, complete responders displayed diversity much like that of newly diagnosed patients. Compared with healthy donors, newly diagnosed patients reportedly showed lower baseline TCR diversity. The CD4+ diversity rise by C4D1 was clearest in complete responders.

Germline V gene sequence: CDR1 SGHVS, CDR2 FQNEAQ. The junction had 12 bases not matched to a gene; V was cut back by 2 bases and J by 6 bases. This CDR3 region has 17 residues. Time point denoted: cycle 4 day 1 (C4D1), after more than 5 weeks of nivolumab. Every patient had relapsed following autologous stem cell transplantation, and cohorts differed in brentuximab vedotin exposure. This table comes from immunoSEQ multiplex PCR, and its TCRdb copy is limited to in-frame clones, with some not included. The top ten hold about 20% of the sample, which has some 110,000 clones, about 92% seen once. As regards this clone: Its antigen is not known.

The material sequenced was peripheral blood mononuclear cells (PBMCs), taken before the fourth cycle of nivolumab. This TCR derives from a human donor with classical Hodgkin lymphoma. This rearrangement joins TRBV7-8 to TRBJ1-5; 8 positions agree with TRBD1. CDR3 residues: CASSLISWTGRTQPQHF. CDR3 DNA: TGTGCCAGCAGCTTAATATCGTGGACAGGGCGGACTCAGCCCCAGCATTTT.